This T cell receptor (beta chain) was documented in a study of blood T cells in healthy people across ages. A J-beta primer mix and a sample-barcoded 5' primer were used in a second PCR of roughly 6 to 12 cycles. Using its own MiXCR run on the 5' RACE reads, TCRdb lists one record per CDR3 protein. The data contain 800,000 or so distinct CDR3 sequences, about 62% of them seen just once; the ten biggest clones take up roughly 26%. The CDR3 has 13 amino acids. From germline, CDR1 is KGHDR and CDR2 SFDVKD. Trimming removed 5 bases at V and 1 base at J, with 8 bases between. This chain connects TRBV24-1 to TRBJ2-7; no clear D gene. The receptor was isolated from a man aged 25-40 years in good health. Sequencing was done on a sample of blood. CDR3 sequence (DNA): TGTGCCACCAGTGGCGATACATCCTACGAGCAGTACTTC. As protein: CATSGDTSYEQYF.